One and the same sample provided the 24 T cell receptor beta chains below, sequenced in a study of CD8 T cells in Susac syndrome (dated by TCRdb to between 2018 and 2021). The library was built by means of the immunoSEQ multiplex PCR assay. RNA was extracted with the RNeasy kit and roughly 0.45 to 1 ug was reverse transcribed using random hexamers. Clones were called with MiXCR by TCRdb after fastp trimmed the public reads at Q25, and only in-frame beta chains were retained. Rows with a matching CDR3 protein are joined into one entry that keeps the most common DNA and genes. This sample is represented by 170,000 or so distinct CDR3 sequences; roughly 92% of them were singletons. The ten largest clones take up more than 0.08% of the sample. Sequencing was carried out using CD4+ T cells from PBMCs. The source is a human donor with multiple sclerosis.

The rearrangement joins TRBV6-1 to TRBJ2-7, with 9 positions matching TRBD1. Trimming removed 5 bases from V and 3 bases from J; junction bases left unmatched: 8. Germline values: CDR1 MNHNS, CDR2 SASEGT. This CDR3 spans 15 amino acids. This chain's CDR3 is CASSRLGQGHYEQYF. As DNA, the CDR3 is TGTGCCAGCAGTCGCCTGGGACAGGGTCACTACGAGCAGTACTTC.

The rearrangement joins TRBV24-1 to TRBJ2-5; 13 nucleotides match TRBD2. Germline V gene data show CDR1 as KGHDR and CDR2 as SFDVKD. This CDR3 contains 16 residues. V dropped 6 bases and J dropped 2; count of bases not matched to a gene: 5. The DNA of the CDR3 is TGTGCCACCAGTTCGGGACTAGCGGGACCGCAAGAGACCCAGTACTTC. Encoded protein: CATSSGLAGPQETQYF.

V is TRBV5-4 and J is TRBJ2-3; maybe TRBD2 (5 bases). Trimming shortened V by 1 base and J by 4 bases, and 16 bases separated the two germline ends. This CDR3 is built from 16 residues. Germline values: CDR1 SGHNT, CDR2 YYREEE (reference sequence). The CDR3 protein is CASSLNLLVRADTQYF. The CDR3 nucleotides are TGTGCCAGCAGCTTGAATCTGTTAGTGAGGGCAGATACGCAGTATTTT. Full variable domain (missing parts from reference TRBV5-4 and TRBJ2-3): ETGVTQSPTHLIKTRGQQVTLRCSSQSGHNTVSWYQQALGQGPQFIFQYYREEENGRGNFPPRFSGLQFPNYSSELNVNALELDDSALYLCASSLNLLVRADTQYFGPGTRLTVL.

The chain links TRBV7-6 to TRBJ2-7; a possible D gene is TRBD2 (6 bases). The ends were cut back, 3 bases at V and 2 bases at J, with 8 bases in the middle. Per germline, CDR1 SGHVS and CDR2 FNYEAQ. The CDR3 consists of 13 residues. The CDR3 DNA is TGTGCCAGCAGCTTTGGAGGGGCCTACGAGCAGTACTTC. This gives the protein CASSFGGAYEQYF.

The rearrangement links TRBV3-1 to TRBJ1-2, with 9 bases lining up with TRBD1. The ends lost 4 bases at V and 8 bases at J; junction bases unmatched: 14. The CDR3 is made up of 16 amino acids. Germline CDR1 LGHDT, CDR2 YNNKEL (reference sequence). The CDR3 DNA reads as TGTGCCAGCAGCCCCATGTCTGGGGACAGGGTTGAGGGCTACACCTTC. As protein: CASSPMSGDRVEGYTF.

With regard to this clonotype: One end of the junction is discordant with germline, which a read error may explain. The chain links TRBV6-5 to TRBJ1-1; D uncertain. CDR1 and CDR2 (germline): MNHEY, SVGAGI. The CDR3 is 15 amino acids. CDR3 nucleotide sequence: TGTGCCAGCAGTTTGGCGCGCAGAGGGAACCCTGAAGCTTTCTTT. This gives the protein CASSLARRGNPEAFF.

The rearrangement links TRBV6-5 to TRBJ1-2; D remains unclear. Germline V gene data show CDR1 as MNHEY and CDR2 as SVGAGI. Between the trimmed V and J ends, which lost 6 bases and 4 bases, there was a span of 12 bases. This CDR3 has 13 amino acids. The CDR3 DNA follows: TGTGCCAGCAGCACAAGGGCCTTCTATGGCTACACCTTC. It specifies CASSTRAFYGYTF.

The chain is built from TRBV5-1 and TRBJ2-1, with 12 bases matching TRBD1. Germline V gene lookup returns CDR1 SGHRS and CDR2 YFSETQ. The CDR3 is 15 amino acids. With 4 bases clipped from V and 6 bases from J, the junction kept 5 bases outside the gene matches. CDR3 loop: CASSLGTGGGNEQFF. The CDR3 nucleotides are TGCGCCAGCAGCCTCGGGACAGGGGGCGGCAATGAGCAGTTCTTC.

V gene TRBV6-2 or TRBV6-3 combines with J gene TRBJ2-5; D perhaps matches TRBD2 (5 bases). Germline lookup yields CDR1 MNHEY and CDR2 SVGEGT. The V end lost 3 bases, the J end lost 5 bases, and 13 bases lay between the germline ends. The CDR3 has 14 residues. The CDR3 DNA sequence: TGTGCCAGCAGTTATATGGTGGGAGTTGAGACCCAGTACTTC. It specifies CASSYMVGVETQYF.

V usage is TRBV12-3 or TRBV12-4 and J usage is TRBJ1-5, with 8 bases aligning to TRBD1. The CDR3 spans 17 residues. V shed 5 bases and J 0 bases; nucleotides not matched to a gene: 9. CDR3 sequence: CASSGQGGGYSNQPQHF. As DNA, the CDR3 is TGTGCCAGCAGTGGACAGGGAGGGGGCTATAGCAATCAGCCCCAGCATTTT.

The chain uses TRBV12-3 or TRBV12-4 and TRBJ1-1; maybe TRBD1 (6 bases). With 4 bases removed from V and 3 bases from J, the gap between germline ends came to 12 bases. CDR3 length: 14 amino acids. The CDR3 region is CASSSRGGDTEAFF. CDR3 DNA: TGTGCCAGCAGTTCCAGGGGAGGGGACACTGAAGCTTTCTTT.

The chain recombines TRBV5-1 with TRBJ2-5, with TRBD2 as a possible D gene (6 bases). The CDR3 totals 17 residues. V was trimmed by 3 bases and J by 7 bases, leaving 25 bases between them. Looked up from germline, CDR1 is SGHRS and CDR2 is YFSETQ. Written as DNA, the CDR3 is TGCGCCAGCAGCTCCTCCGCCACCCCGGGAGTATCGGGGACCCAGTACTTC. It yields the protein CASSSSATPGVSGTQYF.

This chain joins TRBV11-1 and TRBJ1-1; D might be TRBD1 (5 bases). Trimming pared 4 bases from V and 1 base from J, leaving 13 bases between. Germline values: CDR1 SGHAT, CDR2 FQDESV (reference sequence). The CDR3 extends over 15 amino acids. CDR3 nucleotides: TGTGCCAGCAGCTCAAGAAGGGGCCAGAACACTGAAGCTTTCTTT. It is translated as CASSSRRGQNTEAFF.

The chain is built from TRBV4-2 and TRBJ2-4, with 11 bases lining up with TRBD2. CDR3 length: 19 amino acids. V shed 0 bases, J shed 0 bases, and the junction held 7 bases outside the gene matches. Germline V CDR1 and CDR2: LGHNA, YNFKEQ. CDR3 DNA sequence: TGTGCCAGCAGCCAAGATGGCCTAGCGGGGGGCTCAGCCAAAAACATTCAGTACTTC. This sequence encodes CASSQDGLAGGSAKNIQYF.

The chain employs TRBV14 and TRBJ1-1; D is ambiguous. Germline-derived CDR1 and CDR2 are SGHDN and FVKESK. This CDR3 comprises 13 residues. With 4 bases removed from V and 1 base from J, the gap between germline ends came to 7 bases. The chain's CDR3 is CASSLHQNTEAFF. CDR3 coding DNA: TGTGCCAGCAGCCTTCATCAGAACACTGAAGCTTTCTTT.

The chain links TRBV6-5 to TRBJ1-1, with no clear D. The CDR3 totals 14 residues. Trimming removed 6 bases from V and 2 bases from J, with 13 bases in between. Germline V gives CDR1 MNHEY, CDR2 SVGAGI. CDR3 residues: CASSYMSVNTEAFF. CDR3 nucleotides: TGTGCCAGCAGCTATATGTCGGTTAACACTGAAGCTTTCTTT.

The V and J genes are TRBV21-1 and TRBJ2-7. TRBV21-1 is described as a pseudogene. This CDR3 is built from 13 residues. In DNA, the CDR3 is TGTGCCAGCAGCAAACGACGGACCTACGAGCAGTACTTC. Translation gives CASSKRRTYEQYF.

This rearrangement joins TRBV5-6 to TRBJ1-2, with TRBD1 as a possible D gene (5 bases). The germline V and J ends were trimmed by 0 bases and 1 base, with 7 bases remaining between them. The germline CDR1 and CDR2 sequences are SGHDT and YYEEEE. The CDR3 is made up of 14 amino acids. The CDR3 loop reads CASSLVGGNYGYTF. CDR3 DNA sequence: TGTGCCAGCAGCTTGGTCGGGGGTAACTATGGCTACACCTTC.

This rearrangement joins TRBV7-2 to TRBJ1-1; weak D call: TRBD1 (5 bases). Germline-derived CDR1 and CDR2 are SGHTA and FQGNSA. V shed 5 bases and J shed 4 bases, with 14 bases lying between them. This CDR3 contains 14 residues. Here the CDR3 reads CASSPLGGVTEAFF. CDR3 nucleotide sequence: TGTGCCAGCAGCCCTCTGGGAGGGGTCACTGAAGCTTTCTTT.

The chain joins TRBV5-1 to TRBJ2-3; maybe TRBD2 (5 bases). The CDR3 extends over 13 amino acids. Trimming left V 5 bases short and J 2 bases short, with 9 bases between. From germline, CDR1 is SGHRS and CDR2 YFSETQ. The CDR3 bases are TGCGCCAGCAGAAGACTACCCACAGATACGCAGTATTTT. Protein product: CASRRLPTDTQYF.

The CDR3 protein is CASSPAGISFYNEQFF. CDR3 nucleotides: TGCGCCAGCAGCCCGGCAGGCATCTCCTTTTACAATGAGCAGTTCTTC. V and J are TRBV5-1 and TRBJ2-1; D unclear. Germline V gene sequence: CDR1 SGHRS, CDR2 YFSETQ. Trimming cost V 4 bases and J 4 bases, with 18 bases left between them. The length of the CDR3 is 16 residues.

This chain joins TRBV4-1 and TRBJ1-6; D uncertain. The CDR3 contains 15 residues. CDR1 MGHRA and CDR2 YSYEKL come from the germline V gene. Trimming cost V 1 base and J 6 bases, with 10 bases left between them. The CDR3 sequence is CASSQGAGFNSPLHF. In DNA, the CDR3 is TGCGCCAGCAGCCAAGGTGCAGGATTTAATTCACCCCTCCACTTT.

The V and J genes are TRBV5-4 and TRBJ1-2; TRBD1 matches at 7 bases. Per germline, CDR1 SGHNT and CDR2 YYREEE (reference sequence). This CDR3 has 13 amino acids. V gave up 0 bases and J gave up 7 bases; unmatched junction bases: 3. The CDR3 spells CASSLAGGPGYTF. In DNA form, the CDR3 reads TGTGCCAGCAGCTTGGCAGGGGGACCTGGCTACACCTTC.

This sequence joins TRBV3-1 and TRBJ2-3, with D tentatively TRBD2 (7 bases). The CDR3 contains 13 residues. Trimming removed 4 bases from V and 6 bases from J, with 11 bases in between. Germline V gene sequence: CDR1 LGHDT, CDR2 YNNKEL (reference sequence). The CDR3 bases are TGTGCCAGCAGCCGGGGGGGCGGCGATACGCAGTATTTT. This sequence encodes CASSRGGGDTQYF.